The 6 T cell receptor beta chains reported below all come from one sample, sequenced in a study of blood T cell repertoires in COVID-19. Data came from immunoSEQ multiplex PCR; TCRdb stores just in-frame clones and leaves some out. The sample lists roughly 500,000 clones; 88% were seen once. The sequenced sample consisted of PBMCs or T cells enriched from blood (not recorded which). These receptors came from a woman aged 55-70 years who had recovered from COVID-19.

CDR3 sequence: CASSLSGGRIYNEQFF. CDR3 nucleotides: TGTGCCAGCAGCTTATCCGGGGGGCGTATCTACAATGAGCAGTTCTTC. The rearrangement links TRBV11-3 to TRBJ2-1, with a possible D match to TRBD2 (7 bases). CDR1 is SGHNT, CDR2 YENEEA, per germline. V lost 2 bases, J lost 3 bases, and 14 bases lay in between. CDR3 length: 16 amino acids. Full variable domain (outside the CDR3, taken from reference TRBV11-3 and TRBJ2-1): EAGVVQSPRYKIIEKKQPVAFWCNPISGHNTLYWYLQNLGQGPELLIRYENEEAVDDSQLPKDRFSAERLKGVDSTLKIQPAELGDSAVYLCASSLSGGRIYNEQFFGPGTRLTVL.

The chain uses TRBV6-5 and TRBJ2-1; 7 bases map to TRBD2. Germline V lookup: CDR1 MNHEY, CDR2 SVGAGI. This CDR3 is built from 15 residues. The J segment lost 4 bases and the V segment lost 7 bases, leaving 10 bases of the junction unmatched. The DNA for the CDR3 is TGTGCCAGCAACTCTATAGCGGGCGGATACAATGAGCAGTTCTTC. This translates into CASNSIAGGYNEQFF.

The chain combines TRBV3-1 (or the pseudogene TRBV3-2) with TRBJ2-5; TRBD2 matches 12 bases. The germline V gene encodes CDR1 LGHDT and CDR2 YNNKEL (reference sequence). V shed 2 bases, J shed 2 bases, and the junction held 24 bases outside the gene matches. This CDR3 contains 23 residues. The CDR3: CASSQRPPLGLAGSPAEQETQYF. The CDR3, as DNA: TGTGCCAGCAGCCAAAGGCCACCACTCGGACTAGCGGGGTCTCCAGCCGAACAAGAGACCCAGTACTTC.

The rearrangement uses TRBV10-3 and TRBJ2-2; possibly TRBD2 for D (6 bases). The V gene's germline CDR1 is ENHRY and CDR2 SYGVKD. The length of the CDR3 is 14 residues. Trimming pared 8 bases from V and 1 base from J, leaving 11 bases between. Here the CDR3 reads CAIGGTKNTGELFF. CDR3 nucleotide sequence: TGTGCCATCGGGGGGACGAAGAACACCGGGGAGCTGTTTTTT.

V and J are TRBV11-3 and TRBJ2-1, with a tentative D call TRBD2 (6 bases). CDR1 is SGHNT and CDR2 is YENEEA in the germline V gene. CDR3 length: 16 amino acids. The V and J ends lost 1 base and 7 bases respectively, with 17 bases between them. The CDR3 spells CASSLAFGRAGNEQFF. CDR3 bases: TGTGCCAGCAGCTTAGCCTTCGGGCGGGCGGGGAATGAGCAGTTCTTC.

The table lists this clone with a count of one. The chain is built from TRBV9 and TRBJ2-3; 8 bases are a match to TRBD1. CDR3 length: 15 residues. J was trimmed by 0 bases and V by 6 bases; bases with no gene match: 6. Germline V gene sequence: CDR1 SGDLS, CDR2 YYNGEE. CDR3 in amino acids: CASTRQGSSTDTQYF. The DNA of the CDR3 is TGTGCCAGCACCCGACAGGGGTCTAGCACAGATACGCAGTATTTT.